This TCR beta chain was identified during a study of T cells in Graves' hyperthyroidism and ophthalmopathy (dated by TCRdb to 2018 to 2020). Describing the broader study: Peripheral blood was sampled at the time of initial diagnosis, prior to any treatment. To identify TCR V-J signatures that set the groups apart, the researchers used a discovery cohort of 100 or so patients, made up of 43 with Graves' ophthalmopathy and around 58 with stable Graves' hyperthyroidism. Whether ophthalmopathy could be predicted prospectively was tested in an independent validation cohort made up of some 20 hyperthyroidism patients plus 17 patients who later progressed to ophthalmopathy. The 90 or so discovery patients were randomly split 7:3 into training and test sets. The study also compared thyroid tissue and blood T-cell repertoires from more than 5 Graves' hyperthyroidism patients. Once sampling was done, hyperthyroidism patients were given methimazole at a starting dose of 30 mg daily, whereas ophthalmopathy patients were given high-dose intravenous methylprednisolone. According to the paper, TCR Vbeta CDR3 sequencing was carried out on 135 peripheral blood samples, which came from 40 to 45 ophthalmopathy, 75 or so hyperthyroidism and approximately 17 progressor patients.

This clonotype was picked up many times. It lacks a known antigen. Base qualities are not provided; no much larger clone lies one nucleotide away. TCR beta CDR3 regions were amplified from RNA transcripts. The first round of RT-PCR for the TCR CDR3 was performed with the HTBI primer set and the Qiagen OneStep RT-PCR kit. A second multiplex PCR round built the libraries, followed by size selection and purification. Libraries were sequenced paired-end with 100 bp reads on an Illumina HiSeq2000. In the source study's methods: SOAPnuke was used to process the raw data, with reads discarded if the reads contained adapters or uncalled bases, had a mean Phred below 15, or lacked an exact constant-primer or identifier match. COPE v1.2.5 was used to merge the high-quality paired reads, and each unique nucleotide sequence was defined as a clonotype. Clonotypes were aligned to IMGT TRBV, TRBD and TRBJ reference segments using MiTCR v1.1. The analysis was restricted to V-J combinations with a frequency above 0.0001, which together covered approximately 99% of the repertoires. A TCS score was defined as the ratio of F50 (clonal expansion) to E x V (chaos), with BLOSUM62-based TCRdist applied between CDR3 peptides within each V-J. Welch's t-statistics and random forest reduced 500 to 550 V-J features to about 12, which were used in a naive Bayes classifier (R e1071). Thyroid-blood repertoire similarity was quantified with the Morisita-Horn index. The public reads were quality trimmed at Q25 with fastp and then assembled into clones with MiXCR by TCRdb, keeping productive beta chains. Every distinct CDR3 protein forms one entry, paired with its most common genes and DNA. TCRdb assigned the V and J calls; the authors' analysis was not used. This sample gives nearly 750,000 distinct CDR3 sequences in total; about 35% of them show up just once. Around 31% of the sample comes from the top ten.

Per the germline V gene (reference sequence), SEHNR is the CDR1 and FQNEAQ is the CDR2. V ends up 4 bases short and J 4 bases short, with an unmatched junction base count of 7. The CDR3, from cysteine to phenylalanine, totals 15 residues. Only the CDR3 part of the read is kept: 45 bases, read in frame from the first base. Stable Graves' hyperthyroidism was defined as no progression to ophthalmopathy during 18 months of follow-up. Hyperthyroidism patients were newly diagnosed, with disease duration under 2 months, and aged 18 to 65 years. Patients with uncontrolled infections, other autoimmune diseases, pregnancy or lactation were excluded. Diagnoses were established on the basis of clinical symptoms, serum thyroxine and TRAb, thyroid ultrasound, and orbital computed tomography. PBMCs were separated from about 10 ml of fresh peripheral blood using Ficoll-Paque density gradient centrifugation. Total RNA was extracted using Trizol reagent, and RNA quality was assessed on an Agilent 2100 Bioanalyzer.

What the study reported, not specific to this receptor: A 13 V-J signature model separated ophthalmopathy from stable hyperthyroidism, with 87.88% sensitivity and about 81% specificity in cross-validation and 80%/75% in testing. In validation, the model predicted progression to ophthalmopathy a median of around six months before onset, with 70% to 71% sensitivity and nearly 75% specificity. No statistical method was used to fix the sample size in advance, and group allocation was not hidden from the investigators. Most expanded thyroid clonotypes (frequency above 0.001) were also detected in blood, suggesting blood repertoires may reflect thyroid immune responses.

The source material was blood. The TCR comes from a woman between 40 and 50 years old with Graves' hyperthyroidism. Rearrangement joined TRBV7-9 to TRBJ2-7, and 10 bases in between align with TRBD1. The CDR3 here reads CASSSRTGGPYEQYF. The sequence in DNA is TGTGCCAGCAGCTCTCGGACAGGGGGACCGTACGAGCAGTACTTC.